The 14 T cell receptor beta chains given below trace back to one sample, sequenced in a study of monozygotic twins with inflammatory bowel disease. Following a re-call of the 5' RACE reads, TCRdb has one entry per CDR3 protein and lacks DNA. This sample's clone table lists about 210,000 distinct CDR3 sequences. The sample taken for sequencing was blood. The receptors originated from a human donor with ulcerative colitis or Crohn's disease, or a healthy co-twin of an affected twin (not recorded which).

V gene TRBV20-1 combines with J gene TRBJ2-3. Germline V CDR1 and CDR2: DFQATT, SNEGSKA (reference sequence). The CDR3 has 11 residues. The CDR3 reads CSATHTDTQYF.

This chain links TRBV7-2 with TRBJ2-5; with no DNA, the TCRdb D assignment of TRBD2 cannot be verified. The CDR3 contains 16 residues. CDR1 is SGHTA, CDR2 FQGNSA, per germline. The CDR3 loop reads CASSSRGGAGGETQYF. Full variable domain (rest looked up from reference TRBV7-2 and TRBJ2-5): GAGVSQSPSNKVTEKGKDVELRCDPISGHTALYWYRQSLGQGLEFLIYFQGNSAPDKSGLPSDRFSAERTGGSVSTLTIQRTQQEDSAVYLCASSSRGGAGGETQYFGPGTRLLVL.

The V and J genes are TRBV12-5 and TRBJ1-1. From germline, CDR1 is LGHNT and CDR2 FRNRAP. This CDR3 is built from 13 residues. The CDR3 protein is CASGLVRGTEAFF. The full variable domain, completed using reference TRBV12-5 and TRBJ1-1, is DARVTQTPRHKVTEMGQEVTMRCQPILGHNTVFWYRQTMMQGLELLAYFRNRAPLDDSGMPKDRFSAEMPDATLATLKIQPSEPRDSAVYFCASGLVRGTEAFFGQGTRLTVV.

The chain employs TRBV7-2 and TRBJ1-2; TCRdb gives TRBD1 as the D gene, but with no DNA this cannot be confirmed. CDR3 length: 14 amino acids. Germline loops: CDR1 SGHTA, CDR2 FQGNSA. This CDR3 reads CASSSPGRSYGYTF.

V is TRBV5-1 and J is TRBJ2-7; absent DNA, TCRdb's TRBD2 call cannot be checked. The CDR3 extends over 17 amino acids. Germline CDR1 SGHRS, CDR2 YFSETQ. CDR3 in amino acids: CASSLSPGLAGGGEQYF.

This sequence joins TRBV5-5 and TRBJ2-1; the TRBD2 assignment by TCRdb is unverifiable without DNA. CDR3 length: 16 amino acids. Germline V gene lookup returns CDR1 SGHKS and CDR2 YYEKEE (reference sequence). CDR3 sequence: CASSSGPTLDFNEQFF.

The chain uses TRBV12-3 or TRBV12-4 and TRBJ2-5. The CDR3 loop spans 15 amino acids. CDR3 amino acids: CASSLEGRTQETQYF.

The V gene is TRBV5-1, the J gene TRBJ2-1. The CDR3 length is 13 residues. CDR1 SGHRS and CDR2 YFSETQ come from the germline V gene. CDR3 protein: CASSLAGRSEQFF.

The rearrangement links TRBV15 to TRBJ2-7; the TCRdb call, TRBD2, lacks DNA for checking. The CDR3 is made up of 15 amino acids. In germline, CDR1 is LNHNV, CDR2 YYDKDF (reference sequence). Here the CDR3 reads CATSKRRESSYEQYF.

The chain recombines TRBV4-1 with TRBJ2-7. Germline CDR1 and CDR2: MGHRA and YSYEKL. This CDR3 contains 13 residues. CDR3 residues: CASSSGSPYEQYF.

The CDR3 sequence is CASSQDHSAARKLNIQYF. This sequence joins TRBV3-1 and TRBJ2-4. Germline CDR1 LGHDT, CDR2 YNNKEL (reference sequence). The CDR3 runs 18 residues.

CDR3 sequence: CASSLATPPGELFF. V is TRBV7-9 and J is TRBJ2-2; TCRdb returns TRBD1, unconfirmable since there is no DNA. Germline CDR1 is SEHNR and CDR2 is FQNEAQ (reference sequence). This CDR3 has 14 residues.

V usage is TRBV5-1 and J usage is TRBJ1-1. The CDR3 covers 13 residues. Per the germline V gene, CDR1 is SGHRS and CDR2 is YFSETQ. This chain's CDR3 is CASSSKGNTEAFF.

The J gene is TRBJ2-1, the V gene TRBV7-9; TCRdb designates TRBD2, a call that cannot be tested without DNA. Germline V gene lookup returns CDR1 SEHNR and CDR2 FQNEAQ (reference sequence). This CDR3 comprises 16 residues. The CDR3 here is CASSWTSQGLSDEQFF.